This T cell receptor beta chain was identified in a study of blood T cell repertoires in COVID-19. This clone was observed a single time. The repertoire was sequenced with immunoSEQ multiplex PCR; TCRdb's copy has only in-frame clones and lacks some. The repertoire includes a few hundred thousand clones, 80% to 90% of them detected once, and roughly 10% sits in the top ten. This CDR3 region has 12 residues. Deletions cut 5 bases from V and 11 bases from J, with 13 bases between. Per germline, CDR1 LNHDA and CDR2 SQIVND (reference sequence). Sequencing used PBMCs or T cells enriched from blood (not recorded which). The V gene is TRBV19, the J gene TRBJ1-5; tentatively, D is TRBD1 (5 bases). The sequence came from a woman in her 50s who had recovered from COVID-19. CDR3 nucleotides: TGTGCCAGTAGTGTATGGGGGGGAGCCCAGCATTTT. This translates into CASSVWGGAQHF.